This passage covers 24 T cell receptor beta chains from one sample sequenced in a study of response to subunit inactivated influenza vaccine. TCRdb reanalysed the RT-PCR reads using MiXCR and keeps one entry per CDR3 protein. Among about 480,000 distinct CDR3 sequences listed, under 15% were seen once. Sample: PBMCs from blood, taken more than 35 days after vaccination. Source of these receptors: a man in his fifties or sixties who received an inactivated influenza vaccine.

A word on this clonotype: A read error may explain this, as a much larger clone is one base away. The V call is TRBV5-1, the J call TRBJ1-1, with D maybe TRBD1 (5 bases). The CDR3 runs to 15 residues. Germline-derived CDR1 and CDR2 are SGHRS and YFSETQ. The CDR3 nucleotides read TGCGCCAGCAGCTTGACGGGGCAGATGAACACTGAAGCTTACTTT. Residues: CASSLTGQMNTEAYF.

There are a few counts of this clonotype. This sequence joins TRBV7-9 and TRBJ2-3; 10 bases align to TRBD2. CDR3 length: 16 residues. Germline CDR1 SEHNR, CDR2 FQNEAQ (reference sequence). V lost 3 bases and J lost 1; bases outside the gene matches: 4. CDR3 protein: CASSFYGTSGTDTQYF. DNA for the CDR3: TGTGCCAGCAGCTTCTACGGGACTAGCGGCACAGATACGCAGTATTTT.

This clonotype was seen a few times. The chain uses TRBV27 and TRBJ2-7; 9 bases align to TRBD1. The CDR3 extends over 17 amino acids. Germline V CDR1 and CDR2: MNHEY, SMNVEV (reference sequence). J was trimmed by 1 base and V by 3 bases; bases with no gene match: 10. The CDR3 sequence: CASSLIRSGTGSYEQYF. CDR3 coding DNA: TGTGCCAGCAGTTTGATACGATCCGGGACAGGGTCCTACGAGCAGTACTTC.

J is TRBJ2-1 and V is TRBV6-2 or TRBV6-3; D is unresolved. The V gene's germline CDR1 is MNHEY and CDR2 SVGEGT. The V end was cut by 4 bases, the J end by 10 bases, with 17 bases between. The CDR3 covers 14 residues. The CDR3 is CASSSGTRPREQFF. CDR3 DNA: TGTGCCAGCAGTTCCGGCACCAGGCCGCGGGAGCAGTTCTTC.

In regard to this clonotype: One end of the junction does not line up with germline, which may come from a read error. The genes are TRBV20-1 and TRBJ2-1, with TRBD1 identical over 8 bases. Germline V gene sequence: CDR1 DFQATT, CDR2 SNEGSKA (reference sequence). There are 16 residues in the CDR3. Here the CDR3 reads CCATPPPGQEYNEQFF. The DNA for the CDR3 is TGCTGTGCTACCCCCCCTCCGGGACAGGAATACAATGAGCAGTTCTTC.

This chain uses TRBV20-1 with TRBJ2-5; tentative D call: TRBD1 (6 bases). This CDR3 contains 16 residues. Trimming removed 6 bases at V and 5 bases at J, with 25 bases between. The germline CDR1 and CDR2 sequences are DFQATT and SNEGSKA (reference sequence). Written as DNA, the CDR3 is TGCAGTGCATACCGGGACACCTTGGGGTATGGGGAGACCCAGTACTTC. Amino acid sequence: CSAYRDTLGYGETQYF.

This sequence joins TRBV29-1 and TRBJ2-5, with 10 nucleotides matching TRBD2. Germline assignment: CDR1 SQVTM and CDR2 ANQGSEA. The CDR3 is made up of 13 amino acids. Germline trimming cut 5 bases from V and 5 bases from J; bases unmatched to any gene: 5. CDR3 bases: TGCAGCGTTAGCGGGAGGGCCTATGAGACCCAGTACTTC. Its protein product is CSVSGRAYETQYF.

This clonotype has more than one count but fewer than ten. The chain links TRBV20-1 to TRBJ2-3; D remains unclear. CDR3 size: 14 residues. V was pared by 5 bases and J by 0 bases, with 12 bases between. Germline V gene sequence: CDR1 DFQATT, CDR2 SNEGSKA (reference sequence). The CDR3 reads CSAPGRSSTDTQYF. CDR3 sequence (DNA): TGCAGTGCTCCTGGACGGAGTAGCACAGATACGCAGTATTTT.

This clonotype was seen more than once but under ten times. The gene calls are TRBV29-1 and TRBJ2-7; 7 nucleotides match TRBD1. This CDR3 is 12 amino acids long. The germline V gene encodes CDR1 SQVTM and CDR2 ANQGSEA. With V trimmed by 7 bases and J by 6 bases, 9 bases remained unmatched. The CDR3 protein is CSGQGVGSEQYF. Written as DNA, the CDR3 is TGCAGCGGACAGGGAGTTGGATCCGAGCAGTACTTC.

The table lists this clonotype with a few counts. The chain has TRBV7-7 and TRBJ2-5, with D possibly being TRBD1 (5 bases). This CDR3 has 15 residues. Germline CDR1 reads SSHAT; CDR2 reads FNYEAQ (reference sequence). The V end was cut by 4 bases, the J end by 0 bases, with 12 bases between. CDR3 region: CASSSTGHNQETQYF. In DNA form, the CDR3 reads TGTGCCAGCAGCTCCACCGGACACAACCAAGAGACCCAGTACTTC.

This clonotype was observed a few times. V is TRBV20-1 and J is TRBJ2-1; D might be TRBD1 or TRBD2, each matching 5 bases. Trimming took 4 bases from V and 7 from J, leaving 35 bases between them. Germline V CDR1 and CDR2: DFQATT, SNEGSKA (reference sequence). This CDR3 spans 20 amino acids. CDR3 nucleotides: TGCAGTGCTATAGACGGTGGGGTCCGGTGGACCGGGACGGTAACAAATGAGCAGTTCTTC. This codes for CSAIDGGVRWTGTVTNEQFF.

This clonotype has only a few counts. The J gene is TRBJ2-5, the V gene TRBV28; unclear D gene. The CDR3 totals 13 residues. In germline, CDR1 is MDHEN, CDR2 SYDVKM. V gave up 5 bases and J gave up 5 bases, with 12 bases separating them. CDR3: CASSPPTGETQYF. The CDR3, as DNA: TGTGCCAGCAGTCCCCCCACCGGGGAGACCCAGTACTTC.

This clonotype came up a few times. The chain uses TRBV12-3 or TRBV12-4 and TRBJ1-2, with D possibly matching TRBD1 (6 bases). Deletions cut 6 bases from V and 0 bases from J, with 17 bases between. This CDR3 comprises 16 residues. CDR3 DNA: TGTGCCAGCAGCCTAACCTGGGACACTACTAACTATGGCTACACCTTC. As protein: CASSLTWDTTNYGYTF.

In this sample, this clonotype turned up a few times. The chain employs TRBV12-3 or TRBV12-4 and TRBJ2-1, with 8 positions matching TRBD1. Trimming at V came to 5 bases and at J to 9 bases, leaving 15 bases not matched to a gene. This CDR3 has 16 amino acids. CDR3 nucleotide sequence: TGTGCCAGCAGTCCCGTGGGGACAGGTATACAAAGTGAGCAGTTCTTC. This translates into CASSPVGTGIQSEQFF.

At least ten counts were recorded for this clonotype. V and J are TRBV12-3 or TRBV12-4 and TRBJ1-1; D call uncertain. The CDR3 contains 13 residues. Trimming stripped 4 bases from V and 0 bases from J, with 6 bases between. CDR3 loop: CASSSLLNTEAFF. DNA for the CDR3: TGTGCCAGCAGTTCCCTCCTGAACACTGAAGCTTTCTTT.

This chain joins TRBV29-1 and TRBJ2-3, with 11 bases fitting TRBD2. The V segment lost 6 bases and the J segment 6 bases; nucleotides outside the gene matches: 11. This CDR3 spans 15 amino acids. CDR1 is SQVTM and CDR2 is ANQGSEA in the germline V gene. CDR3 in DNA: TGCAGCGTCATGGGTAGCGGGAGGGCCGTGGATACGCAGTATTTT. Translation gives CSVMGSGRAVDTQYF.

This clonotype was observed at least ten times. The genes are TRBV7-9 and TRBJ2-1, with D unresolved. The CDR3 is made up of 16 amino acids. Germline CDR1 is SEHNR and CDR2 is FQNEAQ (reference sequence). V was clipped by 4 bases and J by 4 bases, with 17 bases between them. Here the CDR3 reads CASSSPVVTPYNEQFF. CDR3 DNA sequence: TGTGCCAGCAGCTCCCCCGTGGTCACCCCATACAATGAGCAGTTCTTC.

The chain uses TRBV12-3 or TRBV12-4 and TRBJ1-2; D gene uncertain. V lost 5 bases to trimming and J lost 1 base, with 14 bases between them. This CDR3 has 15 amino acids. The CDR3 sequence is CASSIRASINYGYTF. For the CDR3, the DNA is TGTGCCAGCAGTATACGGGCCAGCATTAACTATGGCTACACCTTC.

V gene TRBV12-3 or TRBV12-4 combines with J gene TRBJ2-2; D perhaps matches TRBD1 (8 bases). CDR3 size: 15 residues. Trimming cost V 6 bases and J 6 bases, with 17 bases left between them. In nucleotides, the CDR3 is TGTGCCAGCAGCCAAGGACAGGGAGGGCCCGGGGAGCTGTTTTTT. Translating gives CASSQGQGGPGELFF.

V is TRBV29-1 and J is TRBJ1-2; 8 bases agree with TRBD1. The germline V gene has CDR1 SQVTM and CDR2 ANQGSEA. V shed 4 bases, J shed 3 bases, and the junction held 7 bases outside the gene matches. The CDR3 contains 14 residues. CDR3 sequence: CSVAGRGRDYGYTF. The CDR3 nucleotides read TGCAGCGTTGCAGGCAGGGGGCGAGACTATGGCTACACCTTC.

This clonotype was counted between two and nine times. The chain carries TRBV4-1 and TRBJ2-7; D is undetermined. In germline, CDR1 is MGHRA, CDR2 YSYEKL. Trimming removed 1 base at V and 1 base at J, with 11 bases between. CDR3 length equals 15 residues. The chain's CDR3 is CASSQVSFGSYEQYF. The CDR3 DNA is TGCGCCAGCAGCCAAGTGTCATTCGGGTCCTACGAGCAGTACTTC.

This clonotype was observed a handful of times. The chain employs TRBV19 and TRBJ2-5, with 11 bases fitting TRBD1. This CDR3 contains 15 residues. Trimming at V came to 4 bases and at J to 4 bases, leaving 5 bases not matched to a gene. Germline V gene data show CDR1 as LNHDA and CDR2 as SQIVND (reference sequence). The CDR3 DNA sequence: TGTGCCAGTAGTACATGGGACAGGGGGTCAGAGACCCAGTACTTC. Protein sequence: CASSTWDRGSETQYF.

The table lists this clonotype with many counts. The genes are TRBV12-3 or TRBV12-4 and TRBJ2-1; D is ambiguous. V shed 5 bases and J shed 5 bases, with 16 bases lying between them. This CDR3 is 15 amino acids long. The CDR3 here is CASSPQTGRHNEQFF. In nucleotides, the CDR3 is TGTGCCAGCAGTCCCCAGACCGGGCGCCACAATGAGCAGTTCTTC.

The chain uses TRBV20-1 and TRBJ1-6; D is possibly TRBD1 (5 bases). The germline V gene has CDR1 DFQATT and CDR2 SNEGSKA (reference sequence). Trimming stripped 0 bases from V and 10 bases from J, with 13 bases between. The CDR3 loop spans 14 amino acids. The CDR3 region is CSARDTGRESPLHF. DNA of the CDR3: TGCAGTGCTAGAGATACAGGTCGGGAGTCACCCCTCCACTTT.